A single sample gave rise to the 21 T cell receptor beta chains below, sequenced in a study of CD8+ T cells in alopecia areata. This sample's treatment: oral pan-JAK inhibitor, 5-10 mg twice daily. The authors extracted RNA and reverse transcribed it into cDNA as the sequencing template. Clones were sequenced by immunoSEQ multiplex PCR, and TCRdb holds only the in-frame ones, with some missing. The sample records roughly 210,000 clones, around two fifths being singletons. The source was CD4+ T cells sorted from blood, collected at roughly week 38, from a patient treated with tofacitinib. These receptors were obtained from a human donor with alopecia areata.

This clone was recorded a few times. The J gene is TRBJ1-1, the V gene TRBV29-1; D possibly corresponds to TRBD1 (5 bases). This CDR3 spans 13 amino acids. The germline V gene has CDR1 SQVTM and CDR2 ANQGSEA. CDR3 sequence reads: CRAAGGPITEAFF. As DNA, the CDR3 is TGCAGGGCTGCGGGGGGTCCGATAACTGAAGCTTTCTTT.

This chain connects TRBV15 to TRBJ1-1; D is unclear. CDR3 length: 14 amino acids. Trimming removed 3 bases from V and 0 bases from J, with 8 bases in between. CDR1 and CDR2 (germline): LNHNV, YYDKDF (reference sequence). CDR3: CATSRGLMNTEAFF. Written as DNA, the CDR3 is TGTGCCACCAGCAGGGGCCTTATGAACACTGAAGCTTTCTTT.

This chain connects TRBV18 to TRBJ2-7, with D hard to call. CDR1 and CDR2 from the germline V gene are KGHSH and LQKENI. The CDR3 loop spans 12 amino acids. Between the trimmed V and J ends, which lost 5 bases and 2 bases, there was a span of 7 bases. The CDR3 is CASSGGPYEQYF. The CDR3 nucleotides read TGTGCCAGCTCAGGCGGTCCCTACGAGCAGTACTTC.

The chain is built from TRBV2 and TRBJ2-1; D gene unclear. The CDR3 covers 14 residues. Looked up from germline, CDR1 is SNHLY and CDR2 is FYNNEI. Trimming cost V 0 bases and J 5 bases, with 8 bases left between them. The chain's CDR3 is CASSEARHNNEQFF. The CDR3 DNA follows: TGTGCCAGCAGTGAAGCTAGGCATAACAATGAGCAGTTCTTC. The whole variable domain, filled in from reference TRBV2 and TRBJ2-1, reads EPEVTQTPSHQVTQMGQEVILRCVPISNHLYFYWYRQILGQKVEFLVSFYNNEISEKSEIFDDQFSVERPDGSNFTLKIRSTKLEDSAMYFCASSEARHNNEQFFGPGTRLTVL.

V is TRBV18 and J is TRBJ2-7; 11 bases fit TRBD2. The CDR3 runs 15 residues. V was clipped by 5 bases and J by 3 bases; unmatched bases: 6. The germline gives CDR1 KGHSH, CDR2 LQKENI. The CDR3 spells CASSVLAGDSYEQYF. CDR3 nucleotides: TGTGCCAGCTCAGTACTAGCGGGAGATAGCTACGAGCAGTACTTC.

V gene TRBV21-1 combines with J gene TRBJ1-5. TRBV21-1 is a known pseudogene. This CDR3 spans 14 amino acids. The CDR3 loop is CASSKTPSNQPQHF. The CDR3 nucleotides are TGTGCCAGCAGCAAGACTCCTAGCAATCAGCCCCAGCATTTT.

The rearrangement uses TRBV28 and TRBJ2-7; no clear D. Germline V gene data show CDR1 as MDHEN and CDR2 as SYDVKM. There are 12 residues in the CDR3. Deletions cut 2 bases from V and 4 bases from J, with 6 bases between. CDR3 in amino acids: CASSLQQYEQYF. The CDR3 DNA reads as TGTGCCAGCAGTTTACAACAGTACGAGCAGTACTTC.

This sequence joins TRBV29-1 and TRBJ1-2; possibly TRBD1 for D (5 bases). This CDR3 contains 14 residues. V lost 5 bases to trimming and J lost 0 bases, with 13 bases between them. Germline V gene data show CDR1 as SQVTM and CDR2 as ANQGSEA. Here the CDR3 DNA reads TGCAGCGTTTCCAACCGGGACCCTAACTATGGCTACACCTTC. It encodes CSVSNRDPNYGYTF. Based on the CDR3 plus reference TRBV29-1 and TRBJ1-2, the full variable domain is SAVISQKPSRDICQRGTSLTIQCQVDSQVTMMFWYRQQPGQSLTLIATANQGSEATYESGFVIDKFPISRPNLTFSTLTVSNMSPEDSSIYLCSVSNRDPNYGYTFGSGTRLTVV.

The rearrangement joins TRBV29-1 to TRBJ2-1; 8 positions agree with TRBD2. CDR1 is SQVTM, CDR2 ANQGSEA, per germline. The V segment lost 7 bases and the J segment 2 bases; nucleotides outside the gene matches: 7. The CDR3 runs to 14 residues. As DNA, the CDR3 is TGCAGCGCGTTGGGACTAGTAGCCTACAATGAGCAGTTCTTC. As protein: CSALGLVAYNEQFF.

This chain joins TRBV7-9 and TRBJ1-2, with D unresolved. The CDR3 is 12 residues long. Germline CDR1 and CDR2: SEHNR and FQNEAQ (reference sequence). The V gene lost 3 bases and the J gene lost 3 bases, with 5 bases spanning the gap. The DNA of the CDR3 is TGTGCCAGCAGCTTCGGAGACTATGGCTACACCTTC. This codes for CASSFGDYGYTF.

This clone was observed a few times. This chain uses TRBV27 with TRBJ1-2, with D possibly TRBD1 on 5 matching bases. The CDR3 has 16 residues. The germline CDR1 and CDR2 sequences are MNHEY and SMNVEV (reference sequence). The germline V and J ends were trimmed by 2 bases and 6 bases, with 19 bases remaining between them. CDR3 DNA sequence: TGTGCCAGCAGTTTACGGGGGACGGACGGATTTCATGGCTACACCTTC. It is translated as CASSLRGTDGFHGYTF.

V gene TRBV29-1 combines with J gene TRBJ1-1; D is unresolved. CDR1 SQVTM and CDR2 ANQGSEA come from the germline V gene. This CDR3 comprises 12 residues. The CDR3 is CSVKEVNTEAFF. The CDR3 nucleotides are TGCAGTGTTAAAGAGGTGAACACTGAAGCTTTCTTT.

The table lists this clone with many counts. DNA for the CDR3: TGTGCCACGAGCGGGGAGTTAACTGGGGCCAACGTCCTGACTTTC. This translates into CATSGELTGANVLTF. This sequence joins TRBV11-2 and TRBJ2-6, with 7 positions matching TRBD2. V shed 10 bases and J 2 bases; nucleotides not matched to a gene: 8. The CDR3 contains 15 residues. CDR1 is SGHAT and CDR2 is FQNNGV in the germline V gene.

The genes are TRBV10-3 and TRBJ2-5; the D gene could be TRBD1 or TRBD2 (5 bases each). CDR1 is ENHRY and CDR2 is SYGVKD in the germline V gene. CDR3 length: 11 residues. With 6 bases removed from V and 9 bases from J, the gap between germline ends came to 11 bases. This CDR3 reads CAIRSRDAQYF. The CDR3 region has the DNA TGTGCCATCAGAAGCCGGGACGCCCAGTACTTC.

The chain uses TRBV11-2 and TRBJ2-3; D not certain. Trimming removed 0 bases from V and 0 bases from J, with 7 bases in between. In germline, CDR1 is SGHAT, CDR2 FQNNGV. CDR3 size: 15 residues. The CDR3: CASSLDRSSTDTQYF. CDR3 DNA: TGTGCCAGCAGCTTAGACAGGAGTAGCACAGATACGCAGTATTTT. Supplemented by reference TRBV11-2 and TRBJ2-3, the full variable domain reads EAGVAQSPRYKIIEKRQSVAFWCNPISGHATLYWYQQILGQGPKLLIQFQNNGVVDDSQLPKDRFSAERLKGVDSTLKIQPAKLEDSAVYLCASSLDRSSTDTQYFGPGTRLTVL.

The rearrangement uses TRBV18 and TRBJ2-4; no reliable D call. Trimming took 2 bases from V and 7 from J, leaving 15 bases between them. The CDR3 sequence is 15 residues long. Germline-derived CDR1 and CDR2 are KGHSH and LQKENI. Written as DNA, the CDR3 is TGTGCCAGCTCACCAGCCCATCGCGGTGCCAACATTCAGTACTTC. The encoded protein is CASSPAHRGANIQYF.

This clone was recorded a few times. This chain links TRBV18 with TRBJ2-5; D is uncertain. The germline V gene has CDR1 KGHSH and CDR2 LQKENI. The CDR3 is 13 residues long. Trimming removed 6 bases from V and 2 bases from J, with 10 bases in between. CDR3 in DNA: TGTGCCAGCTCCCAGAGCGATCAAGAGACCCAGTACTTC. Translating gives CASSQSDQETQYF.

This clone has just a few counts. This chain connects TRBV18 to TRBJ2-2; D possibly corresponds to TRBD2 (6 bases). The CDR3 consists of 14 residues. The V and J ends lost 3 bases and 4 bases respectively, with 9 bases between them. Germline V gene data show CDR1 as KGHSH and CDR2 as LQKENI. CDR3 region: CASSPELATGELFF. The CDR3 DNA reads TGTGCCAGCTCACCGGAACTAGCCACCGGGGAGCTGTTTTTT.

The rearrangement links TRBV7-2 to TRBJ2-1; TRBD2 agrees at 7 bases. Per the germline V gene, CDR1 is SGHTA and CDR2 is FQGNSA. Losses at the gene ends were 5 bases for V and 2 bases for J; bases not matched to a gene: 9. This CDR3 region has 16 residues. The CDR3 DNA sequence: TGTGCCAGCAGCAGAAACGGACTAGGAACCTACAATGAGCAGTTCTTC. The encoded protein is CASSRNGLGTYNEQFF.

V gene TRBV5-1 combines with J gene TRBJ2-7, with 7 bases fitting TRBD1. Per the germline V gene, CDR1 is SGHRS and CDR2 is YFSETQ. Trimming at V came to 1 base and at J to 0 bases, leaving 1 base not matched to a gene. The CDR3 length is 14 residues. The CDR3 protein is CASSLTGDSYEQYF. CDR3 sequence (DNA): TGCGCCAGCAGCTTGACAGGGGACTCCTACGAGCAGTACTTC.

This chain uses TRBV7-3 with TRBJ1-2; TRBD1 matches at 7 bases. The ends lost 5 bases at V and 2 bases at J; junction bases unmatched: 8. The CDR3 contains 15 residues. Germline CDR1 is SGHTA and CDR2 is FQGTGA. This chain's CDR3 is CASSPQQGPNYGYTF. In DNA, the CDR3 is TGTGCCAGCAGCCCACAACAGGGGCCCAACTATGGCTACACCTTC.